This T cell receptor beta chain was identified in a study of siplizumab effects on memory and regulatory T cells (dated by TCRdb to the late 2010s). As for the study more broadly: The effect of the anti-CD2 antibody siplizumab on alloreactive T-cell subsets was examined in allogeneic mixed lymphocyte reactions constructed from human PBMCs. Paper-wide results and their limitations: About 75-95% of proliferating CD4+ or CD8+ clones could not be given a naive or memory phenotype. Whether proliferating Tregs from siplizumab cultures were suppressive was not functionally confirmed. Unstimulated naive T cells appeared to be more diverse than memory T cells, and naive cells seemed to make a substantial contribution to the alloresponse. Because sequences below about 10^-5 frequency were poorly captured, only a minor fraction of alloreactive clones could be mapped to unstimulated subsets. Siplizumab significantly lowered the cumulative frequency of alloreactive sequences that could be traced to unstimulated CD4+ memory T cells. Among mappable alloreactive CD4+ clones, the Treg-derived fraction averaged around 70% with siplizumab versus around 25% in control reactions.

As for this clone: Its antigen remains unidentified. No base-level quality is on record; no much larger clone is a single base apart.

Library prep was done by the immunoSEQ multiplex PCR assay. Each sample had some 10^5 TCR templates assayed by the deep sequencing platform. Genomic DNA extracted from sorted T cells was used for TCRbeta CDR3 sequencing. From the authors' description of their analysis: The R programming language was used for clonal analysis of TCRbeta CDR3 data. Comparing unstimulated samples against CFSE-low samples taken after the reaction was how alloreactive CD4+ and CD8+ clones were defined. Regulatory or non-regulatory origin was assigned to alloreactive CD4+ clones by matching of sequences to sorted unstimulated Treg and non-Treg repertoires. Entries here come from immuneACCESS through TCRdb and include only in-frame sequences with V and J called. Some clones fail to appear in such tables; in the studies checked, an unresolved V gene covers under half of the shortfall, and the cause of the remainder is unknown. The DNA gave D and trimming, while V, J and clone size come from that table. Across this sample there are about 70,000 clones, with 88% seen only once. 1.5% to 2% of the sample rests with the top ten.

Reading the germline V gene gives CDR1 MGHRA and CDR2 YSYEKL. V has 5 bases trimmed and J has 9 bases trimmed; junction bases matching no gene number 6. Including the terminal cysteine and phenylalanine, the CDR3 comprises 14 residues. Here the CDR3 DNA is all that survives: 42 bases in frame from base 1. Sorted unstimulated T cells and proliferating T cells recovered from mixed lymphocyte reactions underwent TCRbeta CDR3 sequencing. Fresh whole blood from about 9 HLA-typed healthy donors was used as the source from which PBMCs were isolated. To map where alloreactive clones came from, unstimulated CD4+ regulatory T cells were FACS-sorted.

The TCR comes from a human donor in good health. Sequenced input: Tregs sorted from blood. Here the chain combines TRBV4-1 and TRBJ2-1; the central 11 bases match TRBD2. The CDR3 region has the sequence CASSVAGGVLEQFF. The DNA sequence follows: TGCGCCAGCAGCGTAGCGGGAGGGGTCCTTGAGCAGTTCTTC.